The next 23 T cell receptor beta chains were all read from a single sample in a study of CD8 T cells in Susac syndrome. RNA was extracted with the RNeasy kit, and a quantity of roughly 0.5 to 1 ug was reverse transcribed using random hexamers. TCRdb re-called the immunoSEQ multiplex PCR reads through MiXCR, storing one row per CDR3 protein. The sample carries tens of thousands of distinct CDR3 sequences, around 93% recorded once. Source material: CD4+ T cells from PBMCs. The receptor source for this set is a human donor with Susac syndrome.

This clonotype was recorded only once. The V and J genes are TRBV6-2 or TRBV6-3 and TRBJ1-2; D is ambiguous. V lost 8 bases and J 4 bases, leaving 14 bases between the germline ends. Germline V gene lookup returns CDR1 MNHEY and CDR2 SVGEGT. This CDR3 comprises 13 residues. As DNA, the CDR3 is TGTGCCAGCTGTGCCTCGTTTCGCTATGGCTACACCTTC. Encoded protein: CASCASFRYGYTF.

This chain joins TRBV29-1 and TRBJ2-5; TRBD2 matches 8 bases. The ends lost 3 bases at V and 5 bases at J; junction bases unmatched: 5. Germline lookup yields CDR1 SQVTM and CDR2 ANQGSEA. The CDR3 consists of 13 residues. Here the CDR3 reads CSVESREGETQYF. CDR3 nucleotide sequence: TGCAGCGTTGAGAGCCGGGAGGGGGAGACCCAGTACTTC.

The chain is built from TRBV6-1 and TRBJ1-5, with D unresolved. Per germline, CDR1 MNHNS and CDR2 SASEGT. The length of the CDR3 is 14 residues. With 7 bases removed from V and 3 bases from J, the gap between germline ends came to 13 bases. CDR3 coding DNA: TGTGCCAGCATGCGAGGACTAACCAATCAGCCCCAGCATTTT. Translating gives CASMRGLTNQPQHF.

The CDR3 sequence is CASSLNPGQGSEQYF. The CDR3 DNA follows: TGTGCCAGCAGTTTAAACCCTGGACAGGGTAGCGAGCAGTACTTC. The chain couples TRBV12-3 or TRBV12-4 to TRBJ2-7; 8 positions match TRBD1. The CDR3 has 15 residues. V trimming: 2 bases; J trimming: 6 bases; junction bases outside the gene matches: 9.

The chain employs TRBV27 and TRBJ2-7, with 7 nucleotides matching TRBD1. Germline V gene lookup returns CDR1 MNHEY and CDR2 SMNVEV (reference sequence). V lost 6 bases, J lost 3 bases, and 8 bases stayed unmatched. The CDR3 contains 14 residues. The CDR3 region is CASRSRQGYYEQYF. The DNA for the CDR3 is TGTGCCAGCAGGTCTCGACAGGGTTACTACGAGCAGTACTTC.

V usage is TRBV24-1 and J usage is TRBJ2-5; TRBD2 agrees at 10 bases. CDR1 KGHDR and CDR2 SFDVKD come from the germline V gene. V lost 9 bases to trimming and J lost 5 bases; unmatched junction nucleotides: 11. This CDR3 has 15 amino acids. CDR3: CATSQAGGPVETQYF. The CDR3 DNA sequence: TGTGCCACCTCTCAAGCGGGGGGGCCTGTGGAGACCCAGTACTTC.

The CDR3 DNA sequence: TGTGCCAGCCTTCCCGGGGCCCATCTCAATGAGCAGTTCTTC. Protein sequence: CASLPGAHLNEQFF. This chain joins TRBV28 and TRBJ2-1; D may match TRBD1 or TRBD2 (5 bases each). V was pared by 8 bases and J by 6 bases, with 17 bases between. This CDR3 has 14 residues. CDR1 is MDHEN and CDR2 is SYDVKM in the germline V gene. Drawing the rest from reference TRBV28 and TRBJ2-1, the complete variable domain is DVKVTQSSRYLVKRTGEKVFLECVQDMDHENMFWYRQDPGLGLRLIYFSYDVKMKEKGDIPEGYSVSREKKERFSLILESASTNQTSMYLCASLPGAHLNEQFFGPGTRLTVL.

The chain carries TRBV6-2 or TRBV6-3 and TRBJ2-7; 9 bases line up with TRBD1. Trimming cost V 6 bases and J 7 bases; bases outside gene matches: 10. The CDR3 has 14 residues. Germline V gene lookup returns CDR1 MNHEY and CDR2 SVGEGT. CDR3 sequence (DNA): TGTGCCAGCAGCCTTCGACAGGGGGTGCGGGAGCAGTACTTC. Protein: CASSLRQGVREQYF.

The chain recombines TRBV7-2 with TRBJ2-5, with 11 bases matching TRBD2. Germline V gene data show CDR1 as SGHTA and CDR2 as FQGNSA. The CDR3 runs 14 residues. Trimming at V came to 4 bases and at J to 5 bases, leaving 3 bases not matched to a gene. DNA of the CDR3: TGTGCCAGCAGCTCCCGGACTAGCGGGGAGACCCAGTACTTC. It encodes CASSSRTSGETQYF.

This sequence joins TRBV20-1 and TRBJ1-6; TRBD1 might be the D (5 bases). V was shortened by 5 bases and J by 5 bases, with 16 bases between the two germline ends. The CDR3 totals 15 residues. Germline lookup yields CDR1 DFQATT and CDR2 SNEGSKA (reference sequence). The CDR3 is CSALGRGVNNSPLHF. As DNA, the CDR3 is TGCAGTGCTTTGGGTAGGGGCGTAAATAATTCACCCCTCCACTTT.

In DNA, the CDR3 is TGCAGTGCTAGAGTTAATGAGCAGTTCTTC. Protein sequence: CSARVNEQFF. The V call is TRBV20-1, the J call TRBJ2-1; no clear D gene. This CDR3 has 10 amino acids. Germline V gene data show CDR1 as DFQATT and CDR2 as SNEGSKA (reference sequence). Trimming shortened V by 1 base and J by 7 bases, and 2 bases separated the two germline ends.

The chain uses TRBV4-1 and TRBJ1-2; D remains unclear. V dropped 4 bases and J dropped 4 bases, with 10 bases sitting between them. This CDR3 region has 13 residues. The germline CDR1 and CDR2 sequences are MGHRA and YSYEKL. In DNA form, the CDR3 reads TGCGCCAGCAGCCCCTACCCCCTCTATGGCTACACCTTC. The encoded protein is CASSPYPLYGYTF.

J is TRBJ2-7 and V is TRBV5-1, with TRBD1 matching 8 bases. Trimming took 3 bases from V and 2 from J; bases not matched to a gene: 7. The CDR3 totals 15 residues. Germline values: CDR1 SGHRS, CDR2 YFSETQ. The CDR3 coding sequence is TGCGCCAGCAGCTCCGGACAGGGTCTTACCTACGAGCAGTACTTC. Amino acids: CASSSGQGLTYEQYF.

This clonotype came up a few times. The J gene is TRBJ2-3, the V gene TRBV6-2 or TRBV6-3, with D perhaps TRBD1 (6 bases). Germline V gene lookup returns CDR1 MNHEY and CDR2 SVGEGT. The CDR3 extends over 14 amino acids. V gave up 8 bases and J gave up 6 bases, with 18 bases separating them. The CDR3 bases are TGTGCCAGCTGGGGGACAAAGAAATTGGATACGCAGTATTTT. It yields the protein CASWGTKKLDTQYF.

The chain recombines TRBV20-1 with TRBJ1-1; D ambiguous. Per germline, CDR1 DFQATT and CDR2 SNEGSKA (reference sequence). This CDR3 region has 13 residues. Trimming left V 0 bases short and J 7 bases short, with 12 bases between. This chain's CDR3 is CSARDFSRFEAFF. The CDR3 region has the DNA TGCAGTGCTAGAGATTTCAGTCGATTTGAAGCTTTCTTT.

The chain carries TRBV14 and TRBJ2-7; unclear D gene. The CDR3 has 14 amino acids. Trimming shortened V by 1 base and J by 4 bases, and 11 bases separated the two germline ends. Germline loops: CDR1 SGHDN, CDR2 FVKESK. The CDR3 spells CASSQALTSYEQYF. The CDR3 DNA is TGTGCCAGCAGCCAAGCACTCACCAGTTACGAGCAGTACTTC.

The chain is built from TRBV4-2 and TRBJ2-2, with D tentatively TRBD1 or TRBD2 (5 bases each). In germline, CDR1 is LGHNA, CDR2 YNFKEQ. The CDR3 is 15 residues long. With 3 bases removed from V and 4 bases from J, the gap between germline ends came to 12 bases. CDR3 region: CASSQPGTGTGELFF. CDR3 bases: TGTGCCAGCAGCCAGCCCGGGACGGGCACCGGGGAGCTGTTTTTT.

This clonotype showed up just once. The V gene is TRBV6-5, the J gene TRBJ1-1, with 9 bases matching TRBD1. Germline lookup yields CDR1 MNHEY and CDR2 SVGAGI. V gave up 6 bases and J gave up 7 bases; unmatched junction bases: 3. CDR3 length: 12 residues. The CDR3 protein is CASRTGGLEAFF. CDR3 in DNA: TGTGCCAGCAGAACAGGGGGCCTTGAAGCTTTCTTT.

The chain links TRBV30 to TRBJ2-5; D is possibly TRBD2 (6 bases). The CDR3 has 13 amino acids. The germline V and J ends were trimmed by 4 bases and 5 bases, with 14 bases remaining between them. Germline lookup yields CDR1 GTSNPN and CDR2 SVGIG (reference sequence). The CDR3 region is CAWTPGGFETQYF. In DNA form, the CDR3 reads TGTGCCTGGACCCCCGGGGGTTTCGAGACCCAGTACTTC.

The V call is TRBV2, the J call TRBJ1-6, with a weak D call TRBD1 (6 bases). This CDR3 has 12 amino acids. Germline V gene sequence: CDR1 SNHLY, CDR2 FYNNEI. Trimming removed 8 bases at V and 8 bases at J, with 10 bases between. The chain's CDR3 is CASERGDSPLHF. CDR3 DNA sequence: TGTGCCAGCGAAAGGGGGGATTCACCCCTCCACTTT.

In nucleotides, the CDR3 is TGTGCCAGCAGCCCGTGGACAGCTCAAGAGACCCAGTACTTC. Translation: CASSPWTAQETQYF. The V and J genes are TRBV5-4 and TRBJ2-5; D is perhaps TRBD1 (6 bases). The V gene's germline CDR1 is SGHNT and CDR2 YYREEE (reference sequence). V gave up 4 bases and J gave up 2 bases, with 12 bases separating them. The CDR3 has 14 amino acids.

This chain links TRBV7-2 with TRBJ1-4; perhaps TRBD1 as D (5 bases). The germline gives CDR1 SGHTA, CDR2 FQGNSA. Trimming removed 5 bases at V and 4 bases at J, with 11 bases between. The CDR3 is made up of 14 amino acids. CDR3 loop: CASSLETVNEKLFF. CDR3 sequence (DNA): TGTGCCAGCAGCCTCGAGACAGTTAATGAAAAACTGTTTTTT.

This sequence joins TRBV28 and TRBJ2-2; 8 bases line up with TRBD2. Germline V lookup: CDR1 MDHEN, CDR2 SYDVKM. The CDR3 runs 17 residues. The J segment lost 5 bases and the V segment lost 6 bases, leaving 14 bases of the junction unmatched. DNA for the CDR3: TGTGCCAGCAGGGTCCCGGGACTAGTCCCGGGAACCGGGGAGCTGTTTTTT. Translation: CASRVPGLVPGTGELFF.